The rows below give T cell receptor beta chains drawn from one sample of a study of blood T cell repertoires in COVID-19. Sequencing used immunoSEQ multiplex PCR; TCRdb keeps in-frame clones, though not all of them. The repertoire includes 300,000 to 450,000 clones, about 87% of them detected once, and roughly 1.4% sits in the top ten. The specimen sequenced was PBMCs or T cells enriched from blood (not recorded which). Receptors originate from a man under 40 who had recovered from COVID-19. CDR3s leave out the opening cysteine and the closing phenylalanine or tryptophan. Fields, in order: V gene, J gene, CDR3 length, clone size, CDR3 protein. Clone size appears in some rows only: once, few, many, or a class for an expanded clone.

TRBV4-1	TRBJ1-3	14	NA	ASSQVGRGPGNTIY
TRBV20-1	TRBJ2-7	9	once	SAERQSEQY
TRBV19	TRBJ1-3	12	NA	ASSPQGTGNTIY
TRBV5-1	TRBJ2-7	11	NA	ASSPPDSYEQY
TRBV19	TRBJ2-3	14	NA	ASSDPGLATIRTQY
TRBV7-2	TRBJ1-5	13	NA	ASSLGEGVNQPQH
TRBV6-5	TRBJ1-6	14	once	ASSYSTGTGDSPLH
TRBV6-1	TRBJ2-7	14	NA	ASSDLRDSLLYEQY
TRBV5-4	TRBJ2-6	15	NA	ASSDWTGYSGANVLT
TRBV7-9	TRBJ1-1	13	NA	ASSSQGAMNTEAF
TRBV24-1	TRBJ2-3	14	once	ATSGSIQGGTDTQY
TRBV27	TRBJ2-7	12	NA	ASSWGTGPYEQY
TRBV7-2	TRBJ2-3	12	NA	ASSRDRGVDTQY
TRBV6-2/TRBV6-3	TRBJ1-2	12	NA	ASSYVGANYGYT
TRBV7-8	TRBJ1-3	13	once	ASRPQGTAGNTIY
TRBV5-1	TRBJ2-3	15	NA	ASSLGQGALSTDTQY
TRBV3-1/TRBV3-2	TRBJ1-4	12	NA	ASSQRGTNEKLF
TRBV7-8	TRBJ1-1	12	NA	ASSRMTGNTEAF
TRBV6-5	TRBJ1-2	11	NA	ASRGTVTVSYT
TRBV24-1	TRBJ1-4	12	NA	ATSVNRGNEKLF
TRBV4-3	TRBJ1-5	14	NA	ASSQDLRLNNQPQH
TRBV30	TRBJ1-1	14	NA	AWSDPGQGISTEAF
TRBV19	TRBJ1-5	12	NA	ASSVSGLNQPQH
TRBV11-3	TRBJ1-4	11	NA	ASSVDSGEKLF
TRBV4-1	TRBJ2-3	12	few	ASSQPNRVDTQY
TRBV27	TRBJ2-5	12	NA	ATWGRAVGETQY
TRBV6-4	TRBJ1-6	12	NA	ASSAQGDNSPLH
TRBV4-3	TRBJ1-2	12	NA	ASSQDTGGGGYT
TRBV27	TRBJ2-1	13	NA	ASSSPLAGLNEQF
TRBV11-2	TRBJ2-2	10	few	ASSFDREELF
TRBV9	TRBJ2-5	16	NA	ASSVAPLDRGGKETQY
TRBV5-1	TRBJ1-2	18	NA	ASSLGDAGHVSARNYGYT
TRBV12-2	TRBJ1-5	14	NA	ASRLAQARGNQPQH
TRBV5-4	TRBJ1-1	12	NA	ASSAQGMNTEAF
TRBV11-2	TRBJ2-1	9	NA	ASSLINEQF
TRBV21-1	TRBJ1-1	7	NA	ARYRGTF
TRBV19	TRBJ1-1	14	NA	ASSIGAHSGGTEAF
TRBV19	TRBJ2-5	12	NA	ASSLGGGRETQY
TRBV10-3	TRBJ2-6	15	NA	AISHLTGSSGANVLT
TRBV21-1	TRBJ1-2	16	NA	ASSKGTREGGADYGYT
TRBV5-1	TRBJ1-4	13	NA	ASSLAASINEKLF
TRBV5-1	TRBJ1-5	12	NA	ASSLGAGSQPQH